This TCR delta chain emerged from a study of human gamma delta and Vdelta1 T cells (dated by TCRdb to 2016 to 2019). At the level of the whole study: Delta One T cells, Vd1+ gamma-delta T cells, were investigated in the study as cytotoxic effectors against acute myeloid leukemia.

Library preparation was by PCR. This sample was sequenced with an Illumina MiSeq. With CATT, TCRdb called clones again from the public reads; duplicate DNA rows were later joined. The sample profile shows thousands of delta-chain clones; around 9% of them were found once. The top ten constitute less than 15% of the sample. CDR1 is given as TSWWSYY and CDR2 as QGS, both from the germline V gene. Reading from cysteine to phenylalanine, the CDR3 counts 22 amino acids. Of all the DNA, just the CDR3 is kept, 66 bases in frame from base 1. Points on this clone: It lacks a known antigen. One end of the junction varies from germline; a read error may be responsible.

Rearrangement joined TRDV1 to TRDJ1; a stretch of 8 junction bases matches TRDD2. This receptor was taken from a human donor in good health. Sequenced: naive CD27+ Vdelta1 gamma-delta T cells from blood. The sequence in DNA is TGTGCTCTTGGGGAACGCCTTCCTAAAGGTACTGGGATGGGGGTGTACACCGATAAACCCATCTTT. Translated, this gives CALGERLPKGTGMGVYTDKPIF.